Listed here are 16 T cell receptor beta chains from one sample, sequenced in a study of T-cell reconstitution after alpha-beta-depleted transplantation in children. The authors prepared the TCRbeta library with unique molecular identifiers. One entry per CDR3 protein, called by TCRdb with MiXCR from the PCR reads. Of some 200,000 distinct CDR3 sequences in the sample, roughly 15% are singletons; the top ten hold over 10%. The sequenced sample was PBMCs from the stem cell graft donor, obtained from the stem cell graft. Receptors were obtained from a human donor who donated a stem cell graft to a child with acute lymphoblastic leukemia.

This clonotype was seen many times. The gene calls are TRBV28 and TRBJ2-6; D ambiguous. The germline V gene has CDR1 MDHEN and CDR2 SYDVKM. The CDR3 is made up of 16 amino acids. V was pared by 2 bases and J by 2 bases, with 10 bases between. CDR3 nucleotides: TGTGCCAGCAGTTTACACTGGGCCCCTGGGGCCAACGTCCTGACTTTC. Translating gives CASSLHWAPGANVLTF.

This rearrangement joins TRBV6-5 to TRBJ1-2, with 7 positions matching TRBD1. The CDR3 consists of 14 residues. V lost 4 bases, J lost 8 bases, and 10 bases stayed unmatched. From germline, CDR1 is MNHEY and CDR2 SVGAGI. CDR3 residues: CASSSGLNRGGYTF. The CDR3, as DNA: TGTGCCAGCAGTTCCGGGCTCAACAGGGGAGGCTACACCTTC.

This clonotype has at least ten counts. The V gene is TRBV7-9, the J gene TRBJ2-7, with a weak D call TRBD2 (6 bases). The CDR3 contains 14 residues. The ends were cut back, 2 bases at V and 0 bases at J, with 8 bases in the middle. Germline assignment: CDR1 SEHNR and CDR2 FQNEAQ (reference sequence). CDR3 nucleotides: TGTGCCAGCAGCTTACTAGCGTCCTCCTACGAGCAGTACTTC. Translated, it gives CASSLLASSYEQYF. Combining the CDR3 with reference TRBV7-9 and TRBJ2-7 gives the whole variable domain DTGVSQNPRHKITKRGQNVTFRCDPISEHNRLYWYRQTLGQGPEFLTYFQNEAQLEKSRLLSDRFSAERPKGSFSTLEIQRTEQGDSAMYLCASSLLASSYEQYFGPGTRLTVT.

This clonotype has ten or more counts. The V call is TRBV10-3, the J call TRBJ2-7, with D tentatively TRBD1 (6 bases). This CDR3 is built from 14 residues. Trimming cost V 6 bases and J 3 bases, with 15 bases left between them. The germline CDR1 and CDR2 sequences are ENHRY and SYGVKD. CDR3 loop: CAISSGTPSYEQYF. CDR3 coding DNA: TGTGCCATCAGCTCCGGGACACCAAGCTACGAGCAGTACTTC.

Concerning this clonotype: With a much larger clone just one base away, this may be a read error. The chain has TRBV21-1 and TRBJ2-5. TRBV21-1 is labeled a pseudogene. This CDR3 spans 13 amino acids. The CDR3 nucleotides read TGTGCCAGCAGCAAACGAACGGAAGAGACCCAGTACTTC. It translates to CASSKRTEETQYF.

In this sample, this clonotype turned up a few times. V gene TRBV11-3 combines with J gene TRBJ2-1, with D possibly matching TRBD1 (5 bases). The V and J ends lost 0 bases and 5 bases respectively, with 5 bases between them. The germline CDR1 and CDR2 sequences are SGHNT and YENEEA. The length of the CDR3 is 13 residues. The CDR3 DNA sequence: TGTGCCAGCAGCTTAGAGGGGCACAATGAGCAGTTCTTC. It translates to CASSLEGHNEQFF.

This clonotype occurred many times. This chain uses TRBV19 with TRBJ1-2, with no clear D. Germline values: CDR1 LNHDA, CDR2 SQIVND (reference sequence). This CDR3 is 16 amino acids long. The V end was cut by 3 bases, the J end by 4 bases, with 18 bases between. The CDR3 coding sequence is TGTGCCAGTAGTATTACGGGAGGGAGACGAAGCTATGGCTACACCTTC. Amino acid sequence: CASSITGGRRSYGYTF.

This clonotype was found many times. The CDR3 loop is CASSPPSADTQYF. The CDR3 DNA sequence: TGTGCCAGCAGCCCTCCGAGTGCAGATACGCAGTATTTT. The V and J genes are TRBV11-3 and TRBJ2-3; D is unresolved. V was shortened by 5 bases and J by 4 bases, with 10 bases between the two germline ends. The germline V gene has CDR1 SGHNT and CDR2 YENEEA. The CDR3 length is 13 residues. Filled out from reference TRBV11-3 and TRBJ2-3, the complete variable domain reads EAGVVQSPRYKIIEKKQPVAFWCNPISGHNTLYWYLQNLGQGPELLIRYENEEAVDDSQLPKDRFSAERLKGVDSTLKIQPAELGDSAVYLCASSPPSADTQYFGPGTRLTVL.

This clonotype was seen ten or more times. The chain is built from TRBV7-9 and TRBJ2-7; D uncertain. The CDR3 loop spans 12 amino acids. The V gene's germline CDR1 is SEHNR and CDR2 FQNEAQ (reference sequence). V lost 5 bases and J lost 3, with 8 bases in between. CDR3 DNA sequence: TGTGCCAGCAGCCCCAACAACTACGAGCAGTACTTC. Translated: CASSPNNYEQYF.

This clonotype occurred many times. The gene calls are TRBV5-1 and TRBJ2-7; 10 positions match TRBD2. This CDR3 region has 17 residues. Trimming at V came to 1 base and at J to 0 bases, leaving 7 bases not matched to a gene. Germline lookup yields CDR1 SGHRS and CDR2 YFSETQ. The CDR3 nucleotides are TGCGCCAGCAGCTTGTCACTTCTAGCGGGGGACTCCTACGAGCAGTACTTC. Protein: CASSLSLLAGDSYEQYF.

This clonotype was seen ten or more times. The chain recombines TRBV11-1 with TRBJ2-1; 11 nucleotides match TRBD2. Germline values: CDR1 SGHAT, CDR2 FQDESV (reference sequence). The V and J ends lost 5 bases and 10 bases, in that order; junction bases with no gene match: 10. The CDR3 runs 15 residues. Here the CDR3 reads CASSPDSGRASEQFF. The CDR3 DNA reads as TGTGCCAGCAGCCCTGATAGCGGGAGGGCGTCCGAGCAGTTCTTC. Drawing the rest from reference TRBV11-1 and TRBJ2-1, the complete variable domain is EAEVAQSPRYKITEKSQAVAFWCDPISGHATLYWYRQILGQGPELLVQFQDESVVDDSQLPKDRFSAERLKGVDSTLKIQPAELGDSAMYLCASSPDSGRASEQFFGPGTRLTVL.

This clonotype has ten or more counts. This chain connects TRBV5-1 to TRBJ1-2, with 7 bases lining up with TRBD1. Germline values: CDR1 SGHRS, CDR2 YFSETQ. The CDR3 is made up of 15 amino acids. The V and J ends lost 4 bases and 3 bases, in that order; junction bases with no gene match: 9. The CDR3 coding sequence is TGCGCCAGCAGCATGGGGACAGTTCTCGACTATGGCTACACCTTC. Protein sequence: CASSMGTVLDYGYTF. Full variable domain (missing parts from reference TRBV5-1 and TRBJ1-2): KAGVTQTPRYLIKTRGQQVTLSCSPISGHRSVSWYQQTPGQGLQFLFEYFSETQRNKGNFPGRFSGRQFSNSRSEMNVSTLELGDSALYLCASSMGTVLDYGYTFGSGTRLTVV.

For this clonotype: Being one base from a much bigger clone, this may be a read error. In nucleotides, the CDR3 is TGCAGTGCTAGGCGGGACGACGACACAGATACGCAGTATTTT. Amino acids: CSARRDDDTDTQYF. The rearrangement links TRBV20-1 to TRBJ2-3, with D possibly matching TRBD2 (6 bases). Per germline, CDR1 DFQATT and CDR2 SNEGSKA (reference sequence). Trimming cost V 3 bases and J 2 bases, with 12 bases left between them. This CDR3 region has 14 residues.

The chain is built from TRBV29-1 and TRBJ2-7; tentatively, D is TRBD2 (5 bases). The CDR3 runs to 12 residues. Looked up from germline, CDR1 is SQVTM and CDR2 is ANQGSEA. V was cut by 8 bases and J by 7 bases, with 18 bases left in between. This CDR3 is CSILTGFSEQYF. The CDR3 nucleotides are TGCAGCATTCTCACGGGATTTTCGGAGCAGTACTTC.

This clonotype was seen many times. This chain links TRBV20-1 with TRBJ2-7; the match to TRBD2 covers 11 bases. The germline CDR1 and CDR2 sequences are DFQATT and SNEGSKA (reference sequence). The trim removed 4 bases at V and 1 base at J, leaving 6 bases unmatched. The CDR3 contains 15 residues. CDR3 amino acids: CSANPVAGGSYEQYF. CDR3 bases: TGCAGTGCTAACCCTGTAGCGGGAGGGTCCTACGAGCAGTACTTC.

The CDR3 spells CASSFISEQFF. The CDR3 DNA follows: TGTGCCAGCAGTTTTATAAGTGAGCAGTTCTTC. The J gene is TRBJ2-1, the V gene TRBV12-3 or TRBV12-4; no clear D. This CDR3 has 11 amino acids. The V end lost 3 bases, the J end lost 9 bases, and 6 bases lay between the germline ends.